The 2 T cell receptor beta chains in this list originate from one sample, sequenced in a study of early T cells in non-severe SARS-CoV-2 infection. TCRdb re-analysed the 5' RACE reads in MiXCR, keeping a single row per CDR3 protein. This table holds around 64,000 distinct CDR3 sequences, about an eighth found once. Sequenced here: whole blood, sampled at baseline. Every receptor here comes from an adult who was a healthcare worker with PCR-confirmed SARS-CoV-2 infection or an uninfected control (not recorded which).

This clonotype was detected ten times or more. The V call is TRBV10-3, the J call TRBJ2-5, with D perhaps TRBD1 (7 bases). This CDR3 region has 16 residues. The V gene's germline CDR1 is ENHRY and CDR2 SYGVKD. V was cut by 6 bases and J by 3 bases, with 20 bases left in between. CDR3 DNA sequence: TGTGCCATCAGCCAAACATTCGACAGGGAGGAAGAGACCCAGTACTTC. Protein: CAISQTFDREEETQYF.

The CDR3 nucleotides read TGTGCCAGCAGTTCCCCTCGGACAGGGACCTCAGATACGCAGTATTTT. The encoded protein is CASSSPRTGTSDTQYF. The chain links TRBV27 to TRBJ2-3, with 8 bases lining up with TRBD1. Germline V gene sequence: CDR1 MNHEY, CDR2 SMNVEV (reference sequence). The CDR3 is 16 residues long. After removal of 4 bases from V and 4 bases from J, the junction contained 10 bases not matched to a gene.